The clone carrying this T cell receptor (beta chain) has a single count. Its antigen is not identified. Unsorted samples drew genomic DNA from tens of millions of PBMCs. The record originates from a study of shared clonotypes between healthy human individuals. Study-wide results and limits: Only blood samples were collected, and tissue repertoires likely differ.

This table comes from immunoSEQ multiplex PCR, and its TCRdb copy is limited to in-frame clones, with some not included. Altogether about 560,000 clones are present, around three quarters being singletons, with the ten largest covering around 12%. The origin of this receptor is a woman aged 40 to 49 in good health. Some clones in this sample may be carry-over from other donors' samples. Specimen: PBMCs.

CDR3 protein: CASSLVWGNPEAFF. The DNA of the CDR3 is TGTGCCAGCAGCTTAGTTTGGGGGAATCCTGAAGCTTTCTTT. V and J are TRBV13 and TRBJ1-1; possible D gene TRBD1, 5 bases. Germline CDR1 reads PRHDT; CDR2 reads FYEKMQ (reference sequence). The CDR3 extends over 14 amino acids. Trimming left V 1 base short and J 6 bases short, with 12 bases between.